The 29 T cell receptor beta chains below come from one sample, sequenced in a study of CD8 T cells in Susac syndrome. An input of roughly 0.5 to 1 ug of RNA was subjected to reverse transcription using random hexamers. TCRdb independently ran MiXCR on the immunoSEQ multiplex PCR reads; one entry per CDR3 protein. Of approximately 120,000 distinct CDR3 sequences listed, about 90% were seen once; the top ten hold approximately 0.24%. The specimen was CD8+ T cells from PBMCs. These receptors were collected from a human donor with multiple sclerosis.

This sequence joins TRBV28 and TRBJ2-7, with D uncertain. Germline CDR1 and CDR2: MDHEN and SYDVKM. Deletions cut 9 bases from V and 0 bases from J, with 15 bases between. The length of the CDR3 is 14 residues. CDR3 protein: CASSALGDSYEQYF. In DNA form, the CDR3 reads TGTGCCAGTAGTGCCCTAGGTGACTCCTACGAGCAGTACTTC.

This chain joins TRBV6-1 and TRBJ1-2, with D maybe TRBD1 (5 bases). This CDR3 is built from 14 residues. CDR1 and CDR2 (germline): MNHNS, SASEGT. Trimming shortened V by 5 bases and J by 4 bases, and 14 bases separated the two germline ends. CDR3 DNA sequence: TGTGCCAGCAGTCCCCGGGGGGTTAGCTATGGCTACACCTTC. Protein product: CASSPRGVSYGYTF.

The V gene is TRBV4-1, the J gene TRBJ2-2, with unresolved D. Germline loops: CDR1 MGHRA, CDR2 YSYEKL. The CDR3 covers 12 residues. Trimming stripped 3 bases from V and 8 bases from J, with 7 bases between. CDR3 sequence: CASSQLLGELFF. CDR3 in DNA: TGCGCCAGCAGCCAGCTTTTGGGGGAGCTGTTTTTT.

The chain joins TRBV21-1 to TRBJ2-6; the table's D gene call, TRBD1, was not cross checked with the DNA. TRBV21-1 is a documented pseudogene. This CDR3 has 15 amino acids. CDR3 nucleotide sequence: TGTGCCTTTCATAGGGGGTCCTCTGGGGCCAACGTCCTGACTTTC. Translating it yields CAFHRGSSGANVLTF.

The V gene is TRBV9, the J gene TRBJ2-5; 10 bases agree with TRBD2. V shed 4 bases and J 4 bases; nucleotides not matched to a gene: 10. Germline-derived CDR1 and CDR2 are SGDLS and YYNGEE. This CDR3 is built from 16 residues. The CDR3 sequence is CASSLGLAENSETQYF. As DNA, the CDR3 is TGTGCCAGCAGCCTTGGACTAGCGGAAAATTCAGAGACCCAGTACTTC.

The rearrangement links TRBV7-9 to TRBJ2-1; D remains unclear. This CDR3 is built from 16 residues. The V end lost 4 bases, the J end lost 3 bases, and 16 bases lay between the germline ends. Per germline, CDR1 SEHNR and CDR2 FQNEAQ (reference sequence). The CDR3 bases are TGTGCCAGCAGCTCCCTTGACGGTGGCCTCTACAATGAGCAGTTCTTC. It encodes CASSSLDGGLYNEQFF.

The CDR3 sequence: CASSVGSGGWYGYTF. The CDR3, as DNA: TGTGCCAGCAGCGTAGGTTCAGGGGGCTGGTATGGCTACACCTTC. The V and J genes are TRBV9 and TRBJ1-2; 8 bases are shared with TRBD1. The CDR3 runs to 15 residues. Germline V gene sequence: CDR1 SGDLS, CDR2 YYNGEE. Trimming cost V 0 bases and J 5 bases; bases outside gene matches: 6. Full variable domain (rest looked up from reference TRBV9 and TRBJ1-2): DSGVTQTPKHLITATGQRVTLRCSPRSGDLSVYWYQQSLDQGLQFLIQYYNGEERAKGNILERFSAQQFPDLHSELNLSSLELGDSALYFCASSVGSGGWYGYTFGSGTRLTVV.

CDR3 bases: TGTGCCAGCGGAGGGACACGGAACACCGGGGAGCTGTTTTTT. Its protein product is CASGGTRNTGELFF. This sequence joins TRBV7-8 and TRBJ2-2; D is perhaps TRBD1 or TRBD2 (6 bases each). Germline V gives CDR1 SGHVS, CDR2 FQNEAQ. With 8 bases removed from V and 1 base from J, the gap between germline ends came to 11 bases. The length of the CDR3 is 14 residues.

The rearrangement joins TRBV19 to TRBJ2-1; the D is unclear. This CDR3 spans 14 amino acids. V shed 3 bases and J shed 6 bases, with 12 bases lying between them. Germline-derived CDR1 and CDR2 are LNHDA and SQIVND (reference sequence). As DNA, the CDR3 is TGTGCCAGTAGTATTAAGACGTTGTTCAATGAGCAGTTCTTC. It codes for CASSIKTLFNEQFF.

The chain uses TRBV7-9 and TRBJ2-7; 7 nucleotides align to TRBD1. The CDR3 extends over 12 amino acids. The germline V gene encodes CDR1 SEHNR and CDR2 FQNEAQ (reference sequence). V lost 10 bases, J lost 2 bases, and 5 bases stayed unmatched. The CDR3 DNA reads as TGTGCCATCCAGACAGGGACCTACGAGCAGTACTTC. Amino acids: CAIQTGTYEQYF.

This clonotype was picked up one time. The CDR3 sequence: CASGFGLAVYNEQFF. The CDR3 region has the DNA TGTGCTAGTGGTTTCGGACTAGCGGTCTACAATGAGCAGTTCTTC. The V gene is TRBV12-5, the J gene TRBJ2-1; the match to TRBD2 covers 10 bases. The CDR3 consists of 15 residues. The germline V gene has CDR1 LGHNT and CDR2 FRNRAP. After removal of 3 bases from V and 3 bases from J, the junction contained 2 bases not matched to a gene.

This sequence joins TRBV9 and TRBJ2-2, with D uncertain. V was shortened by 0 bases and J by 6 bases, with 0 bases between the two germline ends. The CDR3 is 11 residues long. Per germline, CDR1 SGDLS and CDR2 YYNGEE. CDR3 nucleotide sequence: TGTGCCAGCAGCGTAGCCGGGGAGCTGTTTTTT. This sequence encodes CASSVAGELFF.

V usage is TRBV29-1 and J usage is TRBJ2-7, with D possibly TRBD2 on 6 matching bases. Deletions cut 0 bases from V and 0 bases from J, with 15 bases between. The CDR3 has 16 amino acids. Germline-derived CDR1 and CDR2 are SQVTM and ANQGSEA. The CDR3 DNA follows: TGCAGCGTTGAAGATCGGCGGGCGGGGAGCTCCTACGAGCAGTACTTC. The encoded protein is CSVEDRRAGSSYEQYF.

V gene TRBV4-3 combines with J gene TRBJ2-1; 9 bases are shared with TRBD2. V shed 3 bases and J 7 bases; nucleotides not matched to a gene: 4. Per the germline V gene, CDR1 is LGHNA and CDR2 is YSLEER. CDR3 length: 14 residues. This CDR3 reads CASSHSLAGNEQFF. The CDR3 DNA reads TGCGCCAGCAGCCACTCCCTAGCGGGAAATGAGCAGTTCTTC.

This clonotype was recorded only once. The rearrangement joins TRBV19 to TRBJ2-7; 12 nucleotides match TRBD1. CDR1 and CDR2 from the germline V gene are LNHDA and SQIVND (reference sequence). The CDR3 spans 14 residues. Trimming at V came to 7 bases and at J to 5 bases, leaving 6 bases not matched to a gene. The CDR3 reads CASTPGQGAHEQYF. The CDR3 region has the DNA TGTGCCAGTACCCCGGGACAGGGGGCACACGAGCAGTACTTC.

The chain couples TRBV29-1 to TRBJ1-1; weak D call: TRBD1 (6 bases). Germline CDR1 is SQVTM and CDR2 is ANQGSEA. The CDR3 is made up of 11 amino acids. V was pared by 7 bases and J by 5 bases, with 11 bases between. The chain's CDR3 is CSGWTATEAFF. The CDR3 DNA follows: TGCAGCGGGTGGACAGCAACTGAAGCTTTCTTT.

V and J are TRBV28 and TRBJ1-1, with a tentative D call TRBD1 (5 bases). V gave up 3 bases and J gave up 5 bases, with 13 bases separating them. The CDR3 length is 14 residues. The germline gives CDR1 MDHEN, CDR2 SYDVKM. In nucleotides, the CDR3 is TGTGCCAGCAGTTTGGAACAGGAGGGGACTGAAGCTTTCTTT. It specifies CASSLEQEGTEAFF.

This chain joins TRBV5-6 and TRBJ1-5, with 10 bases aligning to TRBD1. With 0 bases clipped from V and 6 bases from J, the junction kept 3 bases outside the gene matches. Germline CDR1 and CDR2: SGHDT and YYEEEE. This CDR3 contains 15 residues. CDR3 in amino acids: CASSLAGQGIQPQHF. CDR3 coding DNA: TGTGCCAGCAGCTTGGCGGGACAGGGGATTCAGCCCCAGCATTTT. Supplemented by reference TRBV5-6 and TRBJ1-5, the full variable domain reads DAGVTQSPTHLIKTRGQQVTLRCSPKSGHDTVSWYQQALGQGPQFIFQYYEEEERQRGNFPDRFSGHQFPNYSSELNVNALLLGDSALYLCASSLAGQGIQPQHFGDGTRLSIL.

The chain employs TRBV9 and TRBJ2-1; D is unresolved. Germline CDR1 and CDR2: SGDLS and YYNGEE. CDR3 size: 15 residues. Trimming cost V 0 bases and J 0 bases, with 7 bases left between them. The CDR3 protein is CASSVEPDSYNEQFF. In DNA form, the CDR3 reads TGTGCCAGCAGCGTAGAACCCGACTCCTACAATGAGCAGTTCTTC.

The gene calls are TRBV27 and TRBJ2-7; the D is unclear. The CDR3 is 13 amino acids. The V end was cut by 2 bases, the J end by 4 bases, with 9 bases between. CDR1 and CDR2 from the germline V gene are MNHEY and SMNVEV (reference sequence). The DNA for the CDR3 is TGTGCCAGCAGTTTAGCGGTACATTACGAGCAGTACTTC. Amino acid sequence: CASSLAVHYEQYF.

This sequence joins TRBV6-5 and TRBJ1-2; D gene unclear. CDR3 size: 11 residues. Trimming cost V 10 bases and J 4 bases, with 10 bases left between them. Germline values: CDR1 MNHEY, CDR2 SVGAGI. Here the CDR3 DNA reads TGTGCCACCCGGTGGTTCTATGGCTACACCTTC. Its protein product is CATRWFYGYTF.

This chain connects TRBV13 to TRBJ1-1; 9 positions match TRBD1. J gave up 5 bases and V 4 bases, and 8 bases lay outside the gene matches. Germline-derived CDR1 and CDR2 are PRHDT and FYEKMQ (reference sequence). The CDR3 consists of 15 residues. CDR3 DNA: TGTGCCAGCAGCTCTTATGGGACAGGGCGGACTGAAGCTTTCTTT. Translation: CASSSYGTGRTEAFF. Based on the CDR3 plus reference TRBV13 and TRBJ1-1, the full variable domain is AAGVIQSPRHLIKEKRETATLKCYPIPRHDTVYWYQQGPGQDPQFLISFYEKMQSDKGSIPDRFSAQQFSDYHSELNMSSLELGDSALYFCASSSYGTGRTEAFFGQGTRLTVV.

The chain links TRBV2 to TRBJ1-1, with D possibly being TRBD1 (5 bases). CDR1 and CDR2 (germline): SNHLY, FYNNEI. The CDR3 is 14 amino acids. Trimming took off 10 bases at V and 4 bases at J, with 19 bases between the two ends. Here the CDR3 DNA reads TGTGCCACCCTCTCAGGGACGCCCTCCACTGAAGCTTTCTTT. This sequence encodes CATLSGTPSTEAFF.

V is TRBV9 and J is TRBJ1-5, with no clear D. The CDR3 covers 14 residues. Trimming removed 0 bases at V and 4 bases at J, with 8 bases between. Germline loops: CDR1 SGDLS, CDR2 YYNGEE. DNA for the CDR3: TGTGCCAGCAGCGTAGAGGCAGGTAATCAGCCCCAGCATTTT. This encodes CASSVEAGNQPQHF.

This clonotype has just one count. This chain uses TRBV29-1 with TRBJ2-3; TRBD1 agrees at 8 bases. With 7 bases clipped from V and 2 bases from J, the junction kept 8 bases outside the gene matches. Looked up from germline, CDR1 is SQVTM and CDR2 is ANQGSEA. The CDR3 runs 14 residues. The CDR3 loop is CSGGTGRYTDTQYF. The DNA of the CDR3 is TGCAGCGGAGGGACAGGCCGCTACACAGATACGCAGTATTTT.

The gene calls are TRBV7-9 and TRBJ1-2, with no clear D. This CDR3 comprises 13 residues. Trimming removed 5 bases at V and 6 bases at J, with 13 bases between. Germline-derived CDR1 and CDR2 are SEHNR and FQNEAQ (reference sequence). The CDR3 sequence is CASSLTGSDGYTF. In DNA form, the CDR3 reads TGTGCCAGCAGCCTAACCGGGAGCGATGGCTACACCTTC. The variable domain in full, completed from reference TRBV7-9 and TRBJ1-2, reads DTGVSQNPRHKITKRGQNVTFRCDPISEHNRLYWYRQTLGQGPEFLTYFQNEAQLEKSRLLSDRFSAERPKGSFSTLEIQRTEQGDSAMYLCASSLTGSDGYTFGSGTRLTVV.

V usage is TRBV7-9 and J usage is TRBJ2-5; 11 positions agree with TRBD2. CDR1 and CDR2 from the germline V gene are SEHNR and FQNEAQ (reference sequence). V was clipped by 5 bases and J by 7 bases; unmatched bases: 12. The CDR3 consists of 16 residues. The CDR3 loop reads CASSPSRTSGFGTQYF. The CDR3 nucleotides read TGTGCCAGCAGCCCATCCCGGACTAGCGGGTTTGGGACCCAGTACTTC.

This clonotype showed up just once. CDR3 sequence: CASSYVSPANTGELFF. In DNA form, the CDR3 reads TGTGCCAGCAGTTACGTCTCACCCGCGAACACCGGGGAGCTGTTTTTT. J is TRBJ2-2 and V is TRBV6-6; no firm D call. V shed 2 bases and J shed 0 bases, with 10 bases lying between them. The CDR3 length is 16 residues. From germline, CDR1 is MNHNY and CDR2 SVGAGI (reference sequence).

The chain joins TRBV11-2 to TRBJ2-7, with a weak D call TRBD1 (6 bases). CDR1 SGHAT and CDR2 FQNNGV come from the germline V gene. V was trimmed by 8 bases and J by 2 bases, leaving 10 bases between them. This CDR3 region has 12 residues. CDR3 sequence reads: CASRQATYEQYF. The CDR3 DNA reads TGTGCCAGCCGACAGGCGACCTACGAGCAGTACTTC.